Listed below are T cell receptor beta chains from one sample, sequenced in a study of regulatory T cells in long-lasting Graves disease. TCRdb re-analysed the multiplex PCR reads in MiXCR, keeping a single row per CDR3 protein. Among 350,000 to 450,000 distinct CDR3 sequences, more than 13% were seen once, and the ten largest hold approximately 15%. This sample also appeared in a second study, on T cells in Graves' hyperthyroidism and ophthalmopathy.

The sample consisted of peripheral blood mononuclear cells (PBMCs), taken at new diagnosis, from a patient treated with antithyroid drugs. The receptors here all came from a woman between 25 and 40 years old with Graves disease. CDR3s include the opening cysteine and the closing phenylalanine or tryptophan. The order of the fields is clone size, V gene, J gene, D gene, CDR3 DNA, CDR3 protein. The D gene is left open where the match is weak. Expanded clones get a size class; other rows say once, few or many, or leave the size out.

abundance: .
v_gene: TRBV6-1
j_gene: TRBJ1-5
d_gene: TRBD1
CDR3nt: TGTGCCATCAGTACAGGGGGAACGGGCAATCAGCCCCAGCATTTT
CDR3aa: CAISTGGTGNQPQHF

abundance: many
v_gene: TRBV2
j_gene: TRBJ2-1
d_gene: .
CDR3nt: TGTGCCAGCAGTGACCGGGGAATCTCCTACAATGAGCAGTTCTTC
CDR3aa: CASSDRGISYNEQFF

abundance: .
v_gene: TRBV28
j_gene: TRBJ1-5
d_gene: .
CDR3nt: TGTGCCAGCAGTTCACCGACTCTTAGCAATCAGCCCCAGCATTTT
CDR3aa: CASSSPTLSNQPQHF

abundance: few
v_gene: TRBV19
j_gene: TRBJ1-2
d_gene: TRBD1
CDR3nt: TGTGCCAGTAGCCCACAGGGGGCGATGGGCTACACCTTC
CDR3aa: CASSPQGAMGYTF

abundance: many
v_gene: TRBV3-1
j_gene: TRBJ2-1
d_gene: TRBD2
CDR3nt: TGTGCCAGCAGCCAAAGGGCTAGCGGGAACTACAATGAGCAGTTCTTC
CDR3aa: CASSQRASGNYNEQFF

abundance: many
v_gene: TRBV2
j_gene: TRBJ2-3
d_gene: TRBD1
CDR3nt: TGTGCCAGGACTGGAAGACAGGGGTCGATCACAGATACGCAGTATTTT
CDR3aa: CARTGRQGSITDTQYF

abundance: many
v_gene: TRBV12-3/TRBV12-4
j_gene: TRBJ2-2
d_gene: .
CDR3nt: TGTGCCAGCAGTGCAGGGACGGACGGTGGGGAGCTGTTTTTT
CDR3aa: CASSAGTDGGELFF

abundance: .
v_gene: TRBV4-1
j_gene: TRBJ2-3
d_gene: TRBD2
CDR3nt: TGCGCCAGCAGCCAAGATTCGTTGCGAGCGGGAGAGGGGGATACGCAGTATTTT
CDR3aa: CASSQDSLRAGEGDTQYF

abundance: many
v_gene: TRBV5-1
j_gene: TRBJ2-3
d_gene: .
CDR3nt: TGCGCCAGCAGCGCCCGCTCGGGCACAGATACGCAGTATTTT
CDR3aa: CASSARSGTDTQYF

abundance: many
v_gene: TRBV20-1
j_gene: TRBJ1-1
d_gene: TRBD1
CDR3nt: TGCAGTGCTGGGGACAGTATGAACACTGAAGCTTTCTTT
CDR3aa: CSAGDSMNTEAFF

abundance: .
v_gene: TRBV4-2
j_gene: TRBJ2-1
d_gene: .
CDR3nt: TGTGCCGGCAGCCAAGACGGGCTCAACAATGAGCAGTTCTTC
CDR3aa: CAGSQDGLNNEQFF

abundance: few
v_gene: TRBV6-1
j_gene: TRBJ1-5
d_gene: .
CDR3nt: TGTGCCAGCAGTATGACAGCAACAGTTAATCAGCCCCAGCATTTT
CDR3aa: CASSMTATVNQPQHF

abundance: many
v_gene: TRBV6-5
j_gene: TRBJ2-1
d_gene: TRBD2
CDR3nt: TGTGCCAGCAGTTGGCTAGCGGGAGCGTCGTCCTACAATGAGCAGTTCTTC
CDR3aa: CASSWLAGASSYNEQFF

abundance: .
v_gene: TRBV14
j_gene: TRBJ2-7
d_gene: TRBD2
CDR3nt: TGTGCCAGCAGCCAACGACTAGCGGGGTACTACGAGCAGTACTTC
CDR3aa: CASSQRLAGYYEQYF

abundance: many
v_gene: TRBV7-9
j_gene: TRBJ2-3
d_gene: .
CDR3nt: TGTGCCAGCAGCCCTGGGAGTAGCGATACGCAGTATTTT
CDR3aa: CASSPGSSDTQYF